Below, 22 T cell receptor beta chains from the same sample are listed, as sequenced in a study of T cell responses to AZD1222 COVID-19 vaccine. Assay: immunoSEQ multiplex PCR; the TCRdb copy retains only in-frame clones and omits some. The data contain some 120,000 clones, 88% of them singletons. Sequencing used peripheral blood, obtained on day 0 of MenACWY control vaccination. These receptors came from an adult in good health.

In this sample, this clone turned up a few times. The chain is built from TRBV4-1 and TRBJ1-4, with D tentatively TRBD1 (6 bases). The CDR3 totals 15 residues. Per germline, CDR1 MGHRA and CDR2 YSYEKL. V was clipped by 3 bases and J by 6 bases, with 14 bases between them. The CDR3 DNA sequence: TGCGCCAGCAGCCATAACAGGGACCCGGATGAAAAACTGTTTTTT. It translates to CASSHNRDPDEKLFF.

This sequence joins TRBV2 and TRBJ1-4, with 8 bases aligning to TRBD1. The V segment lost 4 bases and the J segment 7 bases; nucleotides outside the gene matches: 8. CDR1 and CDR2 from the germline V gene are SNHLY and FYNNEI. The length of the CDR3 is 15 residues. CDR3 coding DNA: TGTGCCAGCAGTGCGACAGGGGTACGAGGTGAAAAACTGTTTTTT. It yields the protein CASSATGVRGEKLFF.

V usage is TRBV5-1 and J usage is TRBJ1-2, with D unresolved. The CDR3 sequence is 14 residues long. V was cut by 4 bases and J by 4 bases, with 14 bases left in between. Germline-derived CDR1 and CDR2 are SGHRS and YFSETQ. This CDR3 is CASSPEGIGYGYTF. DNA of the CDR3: TGCGCCAGCAGCCCCGAAGGGATCGGCTATGGCTACACCTTC.

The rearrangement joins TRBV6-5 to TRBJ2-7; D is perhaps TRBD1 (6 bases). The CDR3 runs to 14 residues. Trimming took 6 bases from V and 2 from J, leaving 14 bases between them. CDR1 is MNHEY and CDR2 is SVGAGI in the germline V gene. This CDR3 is CASRYQGLPYEQYF. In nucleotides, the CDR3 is TGTGCCAGCAGATATCAGGGGCTGCCCTACGAGCAGTACTTC.

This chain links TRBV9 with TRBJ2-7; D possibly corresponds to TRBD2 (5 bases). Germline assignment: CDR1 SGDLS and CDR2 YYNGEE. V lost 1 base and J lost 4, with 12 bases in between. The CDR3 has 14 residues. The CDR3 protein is CASSVRRDSYEQYF. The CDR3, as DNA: TGTGCCAGCAGCGTACGACGGGATTCTTACGAGCAGTACTTC.

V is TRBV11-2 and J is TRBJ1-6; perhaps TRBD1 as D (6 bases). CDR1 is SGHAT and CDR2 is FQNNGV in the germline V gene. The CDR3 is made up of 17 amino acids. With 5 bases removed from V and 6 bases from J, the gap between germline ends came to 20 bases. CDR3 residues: CASSQTQGGFGNSPLHF. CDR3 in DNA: TGTGCCAGCAGCCAGACACAGGGAGGCTTTGGTAATTCACCCCTCCACTTT. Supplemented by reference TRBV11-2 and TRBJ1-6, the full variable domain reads EAGVAQSPRYKIIEKRQSVAFWCNPISGHATLYWYQQILGQGPKLLIQFQNNGVVDDSQLPKDRFSAERLKGVDSTLKIQPAKLEDSAVYLCASSQTQGGFGNSPLHFGNGTRLTVT.

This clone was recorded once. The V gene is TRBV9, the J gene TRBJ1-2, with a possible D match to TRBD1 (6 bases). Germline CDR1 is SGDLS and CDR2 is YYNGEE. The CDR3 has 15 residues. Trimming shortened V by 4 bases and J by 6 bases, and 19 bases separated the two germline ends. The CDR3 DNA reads TGTGCCAGCAGCCCCAGGGGTAGCAGGGGACATGGCTACACCTTC. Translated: CASSPRGSRGHGYTF.

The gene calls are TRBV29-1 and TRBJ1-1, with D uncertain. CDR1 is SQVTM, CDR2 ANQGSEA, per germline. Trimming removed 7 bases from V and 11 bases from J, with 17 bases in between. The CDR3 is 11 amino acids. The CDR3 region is CSAYNEDRAFF. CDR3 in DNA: TGCAGCGCCTACAATGAAGACCGGGCTTTCTTT.

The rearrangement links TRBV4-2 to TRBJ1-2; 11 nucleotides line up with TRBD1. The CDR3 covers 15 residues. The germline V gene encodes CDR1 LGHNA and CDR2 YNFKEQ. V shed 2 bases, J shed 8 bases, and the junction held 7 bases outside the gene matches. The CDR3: CASSQPGQGDYGYTF. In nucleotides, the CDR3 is TGTGCCAGCAGCCAACCGGGACAGGGGGATTACGGCTACACCTTC.

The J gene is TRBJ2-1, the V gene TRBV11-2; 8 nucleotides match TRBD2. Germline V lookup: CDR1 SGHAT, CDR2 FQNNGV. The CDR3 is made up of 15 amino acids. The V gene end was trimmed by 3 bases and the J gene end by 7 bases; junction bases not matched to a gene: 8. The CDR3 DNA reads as TGTGCCAGCAGCTTGGGGACTAGTCTGAGGAATGAGCAGTTCTTC. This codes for CASSLGTSLRNEQFF.

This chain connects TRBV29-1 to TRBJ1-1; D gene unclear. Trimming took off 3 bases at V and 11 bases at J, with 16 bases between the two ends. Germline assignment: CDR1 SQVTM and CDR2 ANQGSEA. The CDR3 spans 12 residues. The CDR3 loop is CSVEAYWGVAFF. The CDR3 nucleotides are TGCAGCGTTGAGGCTTATTGGGGTGTGGCTTTCTTT.

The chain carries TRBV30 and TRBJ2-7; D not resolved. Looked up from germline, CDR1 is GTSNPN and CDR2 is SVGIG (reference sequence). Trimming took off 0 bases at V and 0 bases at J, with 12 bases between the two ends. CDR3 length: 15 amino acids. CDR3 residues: CAWSVLGGTSYEQYF. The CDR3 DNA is TGTGCCTGGAGTGTACTGGGTGGAACCTCCTACGAGCAGTACTTC.

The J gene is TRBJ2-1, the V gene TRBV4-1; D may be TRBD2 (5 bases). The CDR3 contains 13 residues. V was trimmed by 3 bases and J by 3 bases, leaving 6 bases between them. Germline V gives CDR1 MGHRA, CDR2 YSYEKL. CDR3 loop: CASSHGLYNEQFF. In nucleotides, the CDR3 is TGCGCCAGCAGCCACGGACTCTACAATGAGCAGTTCTTC.

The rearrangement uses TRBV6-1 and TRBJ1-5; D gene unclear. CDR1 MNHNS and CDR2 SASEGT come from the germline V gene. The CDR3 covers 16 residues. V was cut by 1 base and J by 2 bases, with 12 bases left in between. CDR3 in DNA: TGTGCCAGCAGTGAAGTGGGGTTTTTTGGCAATCAGCCCCAGCATTTT. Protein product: CASSEVGFFGNQPQHF.

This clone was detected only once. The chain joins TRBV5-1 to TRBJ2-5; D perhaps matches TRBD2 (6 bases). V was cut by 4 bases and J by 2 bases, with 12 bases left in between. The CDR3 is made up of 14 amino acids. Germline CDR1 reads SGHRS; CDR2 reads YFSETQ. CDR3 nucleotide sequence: TGCGCCAGCAGCCAAAGGACTAAACAAGAGACCCAGTACTTC. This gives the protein CASSQRTKQETQYF. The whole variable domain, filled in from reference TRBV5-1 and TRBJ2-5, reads KAGVTQTPRYLIKTRGQQVTLSCSPISGHRSVSWYQQTPGQGLQFLFEYFSETQRNKGNFPGRFSGRQFSNSRSEMNVSTLELGDSALYLCASSQRTKQETQYFGPGTRLLVL.

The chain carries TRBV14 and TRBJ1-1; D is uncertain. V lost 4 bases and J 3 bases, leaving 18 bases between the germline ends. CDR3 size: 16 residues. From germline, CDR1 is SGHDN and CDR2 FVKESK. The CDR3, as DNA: TGTGCCAGCAGCCCCGGACCCCTTTGGCGGGACACTGAAGCTTTCTTT. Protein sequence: CASSPGPLWRDTEAFF.

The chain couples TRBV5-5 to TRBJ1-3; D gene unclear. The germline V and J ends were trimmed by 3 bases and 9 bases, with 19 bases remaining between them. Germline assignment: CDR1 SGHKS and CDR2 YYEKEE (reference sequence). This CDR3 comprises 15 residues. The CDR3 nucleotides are TGTGCCAGCAGCTCCGGGCCAGGCGGTTTTGGCACCATATATTTT. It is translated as CASSSGPGGFGTIYF. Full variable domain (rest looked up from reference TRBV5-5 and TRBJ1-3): DAGVTQSPTHLIKTRGQQVTLRCSPISGHKSVSWYQQVLGQGPQFIFQYYEKEERGRGNFPDRFSARQFPNYSSELNVNALLLGDSALYLCASSSGPGGFGTIYFGEGSWLTVV.

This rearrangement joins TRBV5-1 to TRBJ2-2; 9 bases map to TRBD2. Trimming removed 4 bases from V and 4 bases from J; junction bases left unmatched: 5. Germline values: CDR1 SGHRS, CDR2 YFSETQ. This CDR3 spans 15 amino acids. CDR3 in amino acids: CASSQSSGATGELFF. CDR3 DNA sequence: TGCGCCAGCAGCCAATCTAGCGGGGCCACCGGGGAGCTGTTTTTT.

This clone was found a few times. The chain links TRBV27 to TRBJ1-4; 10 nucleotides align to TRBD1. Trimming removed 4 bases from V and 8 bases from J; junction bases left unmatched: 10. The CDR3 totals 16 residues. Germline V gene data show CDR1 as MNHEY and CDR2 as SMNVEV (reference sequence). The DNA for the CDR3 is TGTGCCAGCAGTTCTCGGGACAGGGGCCGATTGGAAAAACTGTTTTTT. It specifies CASSSRDRGRLEKLFF.

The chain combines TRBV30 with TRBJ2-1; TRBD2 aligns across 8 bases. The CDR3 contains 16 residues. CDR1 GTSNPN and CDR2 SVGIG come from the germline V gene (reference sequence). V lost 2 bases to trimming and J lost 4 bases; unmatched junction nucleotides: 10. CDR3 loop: CAWSLVAGHLYNEQFF. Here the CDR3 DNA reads TGTGCCTGGAGTCTCGTAGCGGGACATCTGTACAATGAGCAGTTCTTC.

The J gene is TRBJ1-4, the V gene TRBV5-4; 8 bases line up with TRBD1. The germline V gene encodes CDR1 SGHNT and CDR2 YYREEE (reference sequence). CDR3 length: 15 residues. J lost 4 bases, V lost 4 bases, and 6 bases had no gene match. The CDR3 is CASSDGQGFNEKLFF. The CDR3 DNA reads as TGTGCCAGCAGCGACGGACAGGGCTTTAATGAAAAACTGTTTTTT.

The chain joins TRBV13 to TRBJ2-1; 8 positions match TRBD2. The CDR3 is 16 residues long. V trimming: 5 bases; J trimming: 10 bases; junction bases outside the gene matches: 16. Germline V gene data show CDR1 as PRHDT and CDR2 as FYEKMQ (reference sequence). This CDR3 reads CASSAALAGGTMEQFF. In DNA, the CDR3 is TGTGCCAGCAGCGCCGCCTTGGCGGGAGGTACAATGGAGCAGTTCTTC.